One and the same sample provided the 22 T cell receptor beta chains below, sequenced in a study of patients and donors after allogeneic stem cell transplantation. TCRdb re-derived calls from the RT-PCR reads in MiXCR, one entry per CDR3 protein. Altogether hundreds of thousands of distinct CDR3 sequences are present, 16% being singletons, with the ten largest covering around 7.2%. The sample was blood, either unsorted or a sorted T cell fraction (not recorded which). The receptor source for this set is a human donor who was either an allogeneic HSCT recipient or a stem cell or donor lymphocyte infusion donor (not recorded which). It is not recorded whose cells these are; they may come from a transplant donor.

This clonotype has a count of ten or more. This chain uses TRBV4-2 with TRBJ2-4, with 7 bases matching TRBD2. Per the germline V gene, CDR1 is LGHNA and CDR2 is YNFKEQ. Trimming removed 1 base from V and 4 bases from J; junction bases left unmatched: 1. CDR3 size: 14 residues. CDR3 in amino acids: CASSQAAGKNIQYF. The CDR3 coding sequence is TGTGCCAGCAGCCAAGCAGCGGGGAAAAACATTCAGTACTTC.

The genes are TRBV30 and TRBJ2-2, with D unresolved. Germline lookup yields CDR1 GTSNPN and CDR2 SVGIG (reference sequence). Between the trimmed V and J ends, which lost 0 bases and 9 bases, there was a span of 11 bases. The CDR3 has 13 residues. The CDR3, as DNA: TGTGCCTGGAGTGTCCGTACGGATAGGGAGCTGTTTTTT. This codes for CAWSVRTDRELFF.

There are many counts of this clonotype. The CDR3, as DNA: TGCAGCGTGGGGAGCGGAAACAATGAGCAGTTCTTC. This codes for CSVGSGNNEQFF. The chain links TRBV29-1 to TRBJ2-1; D is possibly TRBD2 (5 bases). Germline-derived CDR1 and CDR2 are SQVTM and ANQGSEA. V lost 6 bases and J 5 bases, leaving 11 bases between the germline ends. This CDR3 spans 12 amino acids.

The chain couples TRBV7-9 to TRBJ2-1; 11 positions match TRBD2. V lost 5 bases to trimming and J lost 8 bases; unmatched junction nucleotides: 5. The CDR3 runs to 14 residues. Germline V gene data show CDR1 as SEHNR and CDR2 as FQNEAQ (reference sequence). The DNA for the CDR3 is TGTGCCAGCAGCCTTAGCGGGGGGGCCGATGAGCAGTTCTTC. It yields the protein CASSLSGGADEQFF.

The chain carries TRBV3-1 and TRBJ2-7; D is undetermined. This CDR3 is built from 12 residues. Germline CDR1 is LGHDT and CDR2 is YNNKEL (reference sequence). V was trimmed by 1 base and J by 5 bases, leaving 6 bases between them. The CDR3, as DNA: TGTGCCAGCAGCCAAGTCCCCCACGAGCAGTACTTC. Translated, it gives CASSQVPHEQYF.

In this sample, this clonotype turned up many times. CDR3 in DNA: TGTGCCAGCAGCTCCCGACAATCGGGAACCCAAGAGACCCAGTACTTC. This encodes CASSSRQSGTQETQYF. V usage is TRBV12-3 or TRBV12-4 and J usage is TRBJ2-5; possibly TRBD2 for D (5 bases). V lost 6 bases and J lost 1, with 18 bases in between. CDR3 length: 16 residues.

This clonotype was seen a few times. The V gene is TRBV30, the J gene TRBJ2-5, with a possible D match to TRBD1 (5 bases). Trimming pared 0 bases from V and 5 bases from J, leaving 10 bases between. There are 13 residues in the CDR3. Germline V gives CDR1 GTSNPN, CDR2 SVGIG (reference sequence). CDR3 amino acids: CAWSVRQRETQYF. Here the CDR3 DNA reads TGTGCCTGGAGTGTACGACAGAGGGAGACCCAGTACTTC.

The sample holds a few counts of this clonotype. V is TRBV7-3 and J is TRBJ1-6; TRBD1 matches at 9 bases. Per germline, CDR1 SGHTA and CDR2 FQGTGA. The CDR3 is 15 residues long. With V trimmed by 5 bases and J by 4 bases, 3 bases remained unmatched. The CDR3 nucleotides read TGTGCCAGCAGCCCCGGACAGGGGTATAATTCACCCCTCCACTTT. This sequence encodes CASSPGQGYNSPLHF.

In its sample, this clonotype was seen many times. The V call is TRBV5-6, the J call TRBJ1-2; D may be TRBD1 (6 bases). Trimming removed 1 base from V and 3 bases from J, with 7 bases in between. Germline V lookup: CDR1 SGHDT, CDR2 YYEEEE. The CDR3 is 13 residues long. The CDR3 loop is CASSLRGDYGYTF. For the CDR3, the DNA is TGTGCCAGCAGCTTGAGGGGGGACTATGGCTACACCTTC.

The chain links TRBV20-1 to TRBJ1-5; D not resolved. The length of the CDR3 is 12 residues. V lost 6 bases to trimming and J lost 7 bases, with 13 bases between them. CDR1 DFQATT and CDR2 SNEGSKA come from the germline V gene (reference sequence). CDR3 nucleotides: TGCAGTGCAAACAGAGCCGGACAGCCCCAGCATTTT. Amino acid sequence: CSANRAGQPQHF.

This clonotype was seen a few times. The chain combines TRBV6-5 with TRBJ1-1, with D unclear. This CDR3 has 15 residues. The V end lost 0 bases, the J end lost 0 bases, and 8 bases lay between the germline ends. Germline assignment: CDR1 MNHEY and CDR2 SVGAGI. In DNA, the CDR3 is TGTGCCAGCAGTTACTCGCCGGGGTTGAACACTGAAGCTTTCTTT. This gives the protein CASSYSPGLNTEAFF.

This clonotype was recorded a few times. The rearrangement uses TRBV12-3 or TRBV12-4 and TRBJ1-1; D not certain. There are 15 residues in the CDR3. V lost 3 bases, J lost 5 bases, and 16 bases lay in between. In nucleotides, the CDR3 is TGTGCCAGCAGTTTTTTAGGGCGCCGAGGGACTGAAGCTTTCTTT. Translation: CASSFLGRRGTEAFF.

V and J are TRBV10-3 and TRBJ2-7; 14 bases agree with TRBD2. The J segment lost 2 bases and the V segment lost 8 bases, leaving 8 bases of the junction unmatched. Looked up from germline, CDR1 is ENHRY and CDR2 is SYGVKD. There are 16 residues in the CDR3. The CDR3 region is CAIRPGLAGAAYEQYF. CDR3 DNA sequence: TGTGCCATCCGACCGGGACTAGCGGGAGCGGCCTACGAGCAGTACTTC.

CDR3 region: CASSLLGGDLNTEAFF. DNA of the CDR3: TGCGCCAGCAGCCTCCTGGGGGGAGACCTGAACACTGAAGCTTTCTTT. The chain uses TRBV5-1 and TRBJ1-1; D might be TRBD1 (5 bases). The CDR3 length is 16 residues. V was shortened by 4 bases and J by 0 bases, with 16 bases between the two germline ends. The V gene's germline CDR1 is SGHRS and CDR2 YFSETQ.

This clonotype came up a few times. The genes are TRBV20-1 and TRBJ2-7; no firm D call. The germline CDR1 and CDR2 sequences are DFQATT and SNEGSKA (reference sequence). Trimming left V 1 base short and J 0 bases short, with 13 bases between. CDR3 length: 15 amino acids. CDR3 nucleotide sequence: TGCAGTGCTAGAGTTGATTATTCAAGCTCCTACGAGCAGTACTTC. Translating gives CSARVDYSSSYEQYF.

The CDR3 DNA is TGTGCCAGCAGTGACCTACTAGCGGTCACAGATACGCAGTATTTT. Translated, it gives CASSDLLAVTDTQYF. V gene TRBV2 combines with J gene TRBJ2-3; 8 nucleotides match TRBD2. The CDR3 extends over 15 amino acids. Trimming at V came to 3 bases and at J to 2 bases, leaving 4 bases not matched to a gene. The germline V gene has CDR1 SNHLY and CDR2 FYNNEI.

With respect to this clonotype: At one of its ends the junction is not consistent with the germline gene, which may arise from a read error. V gene TRBV7-9 combines with J gene TRBJ1-2, with 10 positions matching TRBD1. Germline loops: CDR1 SEHNR, CDR2 FQNEAQ (reference sequence). This CDR3 is 14 amino acids long. This chain's CDR3 is CASSLGGQGSGYTF. CDR3 nucleotides: TGCGCCAGCAGCTTAGGGGGACAGGGGAGTGGCTACACCTTC.

The table lists this clonotype with a few counts. The genes are TRBV4-1 and TRBJ2-3; TRBD2 matches at 7 bases. The V gene's germline CDR1 is MGHRA and CDR2 YSYEKL. The CDR3 loop spans 17 amino acids. After removal of 4 bases from V and 7 bases from J, the junction contained 17 bases not matched to a gene. CDR3 protein: CASSRRSGEVSPNTQYF. The DNA for the CDR3 is TGCGCCAGCAGCCGCAGAAGCGGGGAGGTCTCACCTAATACGCAGTATTTT.

The J gene is TRBJ1-2, the V gene TRBV6-1; tentatively, D is TRBD1 (5 bases). The ends were cut back, 8 bases at V and 4 bases at J, with 20 bases in the middle. Looked up from germline, CDR1 is MNHNS and CDR2 is SASEGT. This CDR3 contains 15 residues. The CDR3 reads CASGSRRGGLYGYTF. Here the CDR3 DNA reads TGTGCCAGCGGGTCAAGAAGGGGTGGGCTCTATGGCTACACCTTC.

In its sample, this clonotype was seen a few times. V and J are TRBV5-6 and TRBJ2-2, with D maybe TRBD2 (5 bases). The CDR3 is made up of 15 amino acids. The germline V gene encodes CDR1 SGHDT and CDR2 YYEEEE. The V end lost 0 bases, the J end lost 8 bases, and 14 bases lay between the germline ends. This CDR3 reads CASSLDVSRGGELFF. The DNA of the CDR3 is TGTGCCAGCAGCTTGGATGTCAGCCGGGGTGGGGAGCTGTTTTTT.

This clonotype was seen a handful of times. V usage is TRBV27 and J usage is TRBJ1-2; 7 nucleotides line up with TRBD1. The V segment lost 5 bases and the J segment 2 bases; nucleotides outside the gene matches: 8. Germline V gene data show CDR1 as MNHEY and CDR2 as SMNVEV (reference sequence). This CDR3 has 15 residues. The CDR3 loop reads CASSIYRDSNYGYTF. DNA of the CDR3: TGTGCCAGCAGTATCTATAGGGACAGCAACTATGGCTACACCTTC.

This chain uses TRBV5-1 with TRBJ2-2, with D perhaps given as TRBD1 or TRBD2 (5 bases each). CDR1 is SGHRS and CDR2 is YFSETQ in the germline V gene. The CDR3 covers 16 residues. V lost 1 base and J 0 bases, leaving 10 bases between the germline ends. The CDR3 here is CASSLRGRANTGELFF. The CDR3 nucleotides read TGCGCCAGCAGCTTGCGGGGCAGAGCGAACACCGGGGAGCTGTTTTTT.